This paragraph reports one TCR beta chain. The source of the sample is a study of blood T cell repertoires in COVID-19. Libraries were prepared by immunoSEQ multiplex PCR; TCRdb keeps only in-frame clonotypes and omits some of them. The sample records approximately 100,000 clones, roughly nine tenths being singletons. Sequencing used peripheral blood. The clonotype was recovered from an elderly woman with active COVID-19.

The CDR3 DNA sequence: TGTGCCAGCAGCATGTTGACAGGGGACGACTATGGCTACACCTTC. As protein: CASSMLTGDDYGYTF. This rearrangement joins TRBV7-9 to TRBJ1-2, with 8 positions matching TRBD1. The V gene's germline CDR1 is SEHNR and CDR2 FQNEAQ (reference sequence). The CDR3 is 15 residues long. V shed 5 bases and J 3 bases; nucleotides not matched to a gene: 8.